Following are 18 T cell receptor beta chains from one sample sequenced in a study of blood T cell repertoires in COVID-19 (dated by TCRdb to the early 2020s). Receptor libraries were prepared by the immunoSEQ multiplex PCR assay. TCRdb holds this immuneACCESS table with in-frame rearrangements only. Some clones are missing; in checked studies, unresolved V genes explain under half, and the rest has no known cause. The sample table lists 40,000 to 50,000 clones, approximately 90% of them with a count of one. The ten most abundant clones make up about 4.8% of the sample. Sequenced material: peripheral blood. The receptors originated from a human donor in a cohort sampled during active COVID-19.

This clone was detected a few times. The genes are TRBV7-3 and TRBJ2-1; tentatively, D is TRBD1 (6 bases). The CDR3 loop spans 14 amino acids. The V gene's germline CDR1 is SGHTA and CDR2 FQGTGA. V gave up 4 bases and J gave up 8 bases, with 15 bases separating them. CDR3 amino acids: CASSSQGGGYEQFF. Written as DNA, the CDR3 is TGTGCCAGCAGCTCACAGGGTGGTGGTTATGAGCAGTTCTTC.

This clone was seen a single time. In DNA form, the CDR3 reads TGTGCCAGCAGTGTCTACAGGCCGTACTCTGGGGCCAACGTCCTGACTTTC. Translated: CASSVYRPYSGANVLTF. This sequence joins TRBV2 and TRBJ2-6, with D possibly matching TRBD1 (5 bases). V lost 4 bases, J lost 0 bases, and 13 bases lay in between. CDR3 size: 17 residues. The germline V gene encodes CDR1 SNHLY and CDR2 FYNNEI.

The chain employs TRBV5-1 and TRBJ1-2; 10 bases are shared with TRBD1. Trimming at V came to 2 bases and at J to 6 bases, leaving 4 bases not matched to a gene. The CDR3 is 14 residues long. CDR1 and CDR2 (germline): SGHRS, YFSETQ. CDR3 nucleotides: TGCGCCAGCAGCTTCTCGACAGGGGGCAATGGCTACACCTTC. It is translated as CASSFSTGGNGYTF.

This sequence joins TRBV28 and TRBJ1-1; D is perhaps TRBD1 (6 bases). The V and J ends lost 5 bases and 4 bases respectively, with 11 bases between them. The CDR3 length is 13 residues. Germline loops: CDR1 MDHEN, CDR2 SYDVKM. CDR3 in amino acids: CASSNTRGTEAFF. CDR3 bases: TGTGCCAGCAGTAACACCAGGGGCACTGAAGCTTTCTTT.

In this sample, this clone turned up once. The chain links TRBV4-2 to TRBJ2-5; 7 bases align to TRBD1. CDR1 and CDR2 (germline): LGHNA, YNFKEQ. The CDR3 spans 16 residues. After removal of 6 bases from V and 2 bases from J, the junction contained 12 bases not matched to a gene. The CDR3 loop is CASSRSGTERQETQYF. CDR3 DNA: TGTGCCAGCAGTCGGTCAGGGACAGAGCGTCAAGAGACCCAGTACTTC.

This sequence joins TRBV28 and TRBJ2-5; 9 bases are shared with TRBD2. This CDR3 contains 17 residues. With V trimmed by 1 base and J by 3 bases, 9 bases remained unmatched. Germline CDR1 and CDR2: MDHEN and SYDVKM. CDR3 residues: CASSLLGLAGPKETQYF. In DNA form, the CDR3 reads TGTGCCAGCAGTTTATTAGGGCTAGCGGGACCAAAAGAGACCCAGTACTTC.

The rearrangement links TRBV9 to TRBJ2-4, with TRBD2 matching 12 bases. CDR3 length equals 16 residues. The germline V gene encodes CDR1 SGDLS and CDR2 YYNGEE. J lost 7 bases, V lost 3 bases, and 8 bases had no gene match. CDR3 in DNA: TGTGCCAGCAGCGCCCTAGCGGGAGGGCCGGGGAACATTCAGTACTTC. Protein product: CASSALAGGPGNIQYF.

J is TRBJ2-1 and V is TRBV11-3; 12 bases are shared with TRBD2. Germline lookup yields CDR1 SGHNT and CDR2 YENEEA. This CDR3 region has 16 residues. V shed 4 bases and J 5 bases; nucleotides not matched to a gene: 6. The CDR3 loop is CASSSPGLAGNNEQFF. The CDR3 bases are TGTGCCAGCAGCTCCCCTGGACTAGCGGGAAACAATGAGCAGTTCTTC. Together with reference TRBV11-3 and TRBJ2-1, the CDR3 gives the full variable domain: EAGVVQSPRYKIIEKKQPVAFWCNPISGHNTLYWYLQNLGQGPELLIRYENEEAVDDSQLPKDRFSAERLKGVDSTLKIQPAELGDSAVYLCASSSPGLAGNNEQFFGPGTRLTVL.

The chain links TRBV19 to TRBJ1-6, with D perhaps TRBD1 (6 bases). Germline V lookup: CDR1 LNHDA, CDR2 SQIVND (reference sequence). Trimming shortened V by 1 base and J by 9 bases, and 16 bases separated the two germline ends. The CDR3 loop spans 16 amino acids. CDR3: CASSIGQAAGFSPLHF. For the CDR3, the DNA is TGTGCCAGTAGTATAGGACAGGCCGCCGGTTTTTCACCCCTCCACTTT.

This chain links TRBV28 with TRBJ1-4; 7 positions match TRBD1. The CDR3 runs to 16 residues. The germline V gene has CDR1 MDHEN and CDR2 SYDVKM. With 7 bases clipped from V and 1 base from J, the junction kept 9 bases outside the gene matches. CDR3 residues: CASIPDRVGTNEKLFF. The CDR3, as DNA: TGTGCCAGCATACCCGACAGGGTTGGAACTAATGAAAAACTGTTTTTT.

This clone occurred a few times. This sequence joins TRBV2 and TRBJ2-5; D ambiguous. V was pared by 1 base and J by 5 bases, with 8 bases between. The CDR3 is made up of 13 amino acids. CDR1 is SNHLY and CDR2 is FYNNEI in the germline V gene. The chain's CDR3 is CASSEEMRETQYF. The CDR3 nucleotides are TGTGCCAGCAGTGAAGAGATGCGGGAGACCCAGTACTTC.

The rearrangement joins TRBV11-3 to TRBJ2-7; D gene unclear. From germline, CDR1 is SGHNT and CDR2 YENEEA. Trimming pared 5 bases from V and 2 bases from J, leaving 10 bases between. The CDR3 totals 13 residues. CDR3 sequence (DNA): TGTGCCAGCAGCGCCCGACAAGCCTACGAGCAGTACTTC. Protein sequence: CASSARQAYEQYF.

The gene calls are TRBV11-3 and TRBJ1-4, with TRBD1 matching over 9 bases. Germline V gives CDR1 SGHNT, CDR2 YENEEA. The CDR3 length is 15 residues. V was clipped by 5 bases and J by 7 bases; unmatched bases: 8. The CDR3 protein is CASSVTGGIGEKLFF. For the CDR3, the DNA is TGTGCCAGCAGCGTTACAGGGGGCATAGGTGAAAAACTGTTTTTT.

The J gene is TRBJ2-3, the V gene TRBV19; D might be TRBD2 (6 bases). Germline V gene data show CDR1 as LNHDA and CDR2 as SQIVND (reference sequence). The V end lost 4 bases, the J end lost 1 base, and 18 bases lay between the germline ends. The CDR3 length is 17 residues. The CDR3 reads CASSTKHETRGTDTQYF. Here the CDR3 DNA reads TGTGCCAGTAGTACAAAACACGAGACTAGGGGCACAGATACGCAGTATTTT. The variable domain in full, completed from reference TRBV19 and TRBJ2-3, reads DGGITQSPKYLFRKEGQNVTLSCEQNLNHDAMYWYRQDPGQGLRLIYYSQIVNDFQKGDIAEGYSVSREKKESFPLTVTSAQKNPTAFYLCASSTKHETRGTDTQYFGPGTRLTVL.

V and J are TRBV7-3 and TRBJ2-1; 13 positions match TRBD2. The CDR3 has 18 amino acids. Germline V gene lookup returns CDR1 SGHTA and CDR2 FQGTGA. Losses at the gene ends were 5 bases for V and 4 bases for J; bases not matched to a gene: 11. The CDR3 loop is CASSQRLGLAGVYNEQFF. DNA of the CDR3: TGTGCCAGCAGCCAAAGACTCGGACTAGCGGGAGTTTACAATGAGCAGTTCTTC.

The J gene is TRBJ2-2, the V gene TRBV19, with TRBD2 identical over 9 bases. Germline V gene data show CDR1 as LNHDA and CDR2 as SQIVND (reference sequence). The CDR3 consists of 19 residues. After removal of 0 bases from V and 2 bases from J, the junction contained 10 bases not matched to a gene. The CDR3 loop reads CASSIEGLASTSNTGELFF. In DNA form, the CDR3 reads TGTGCCAGTAGTATAGAAGGACTAGCGTCGACCTCCAACACCGGGGAGCTGTTTTTT.

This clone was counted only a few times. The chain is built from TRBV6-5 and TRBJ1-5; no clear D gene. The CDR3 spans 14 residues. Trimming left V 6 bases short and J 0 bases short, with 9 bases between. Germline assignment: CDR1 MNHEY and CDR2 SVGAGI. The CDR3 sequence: CASSQTYSNQPQHF. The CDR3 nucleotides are TGTGCCAGCAGCCAAACTTATAGCAATCAGCCCCAGCATTTT.

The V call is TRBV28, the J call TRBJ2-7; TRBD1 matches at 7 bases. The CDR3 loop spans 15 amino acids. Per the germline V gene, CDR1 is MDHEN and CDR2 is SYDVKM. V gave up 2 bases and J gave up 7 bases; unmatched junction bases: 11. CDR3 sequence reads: CASSLGPGQLIEQYF. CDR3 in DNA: TGTGCCAGCAGTTTAGGTCCGGGACAGCTAATTGAGCAGTACTTC.